Presented here are 25 T cell receptor beta chains from one specimen sequenced in a study of blood T cell repertoires in COVID-19. Method: immunoSEQ multiplex PCR; TCRdb's copy keeps in-frame clones and lacks some. In the table there are more than 100,000 clones, 70% to 90% of which are singletons. The specimen was peripheral blood. Receptors originate from a man aged 40-49 years with acute or convalescent COVID-19.

V gene TRBV6-5 combines with J gene TRBJ1-1; the match to TRBD1 covers 7 bases. Unmatched junction bases numbered 8, after V lost 7 bases and J lost 0 bases. Germline loops: CDR1 MNHEY, CDR2 SVGAGI. The CDR3 covers 15 residues. CDR3: CASTRTTGLNTEAFF. CDR3 in DNA: TGTGCCAGCACCCGGACGACAGGGCTGAACACTGAAGCTTTCTTT.

The chain recombines TRBV24-1 with TRBJ2-1; D is ambiguous. Trimming shortened V by 2 bases and J by 9 bases, and 13 bases separated the two germline ends. Germline lookup yields CDR1 KGHDR and CDR2 SFDVKD. This CDR3 has 14 residues. The CDR3 DNA is TGTGCCACCAGTGATTCCGTTCTGCACGGTGAGCAGTTCTTC. This codes for CATSDSVLHGEQFF.

V and J are TRBV30 and TRBJ1-1; perhaps TRBD1 as D (6 bases). Germline CDR1 is GTSNPN and CDR2 is SVGIG (reference sequence). V lost 3 bases and J lost 0, with 14 bases in between. There are 15 residues in the CDR3. CDR3 bases: TGTGCCTGGAGGCGCAGGGGTGGCATGAACACTGAAGCTTTCTTT. Encoded protein: CAWRRRGGMNTEAFF.

There are a few counts of this clone. This sequence joins TRBV7-2 and TRBJ2-1, with D possibly TRBD2 on 7 matching bases. CDR3 length: 16 amino acids. The V end lost 5 bases, the J end lost 2 bases, and 16 bases lay between the germline ends. Germline V CDR1 and CDR2: SGHTA, FQGNSA. This CDR3 is CASSERRGAAYNEQFF. Written as DNA, the CDR3 is TGTGCCAGCAGCGAACGACGGGGGGCGGCCTACAATGAGCAGTTCTTC.

The chain couples TRBV7-9 to TRBJ1-1; 7 positions agree with TRBD1. Trimming removed 6 bases from V and 0 bases from J; junction bases left unmatched: 4. The germline V gene has CDR1 SEHNR and CDR2 FQNEAQ (reference sequence). This CDR3 spans 14 amino acids. The CDR3 loop reads CASRPGTVNTEAFF. CDR3 DNA: TGTGCCAGCAGACCCGGGACAGTGAACACTGAAGCTTTCTTT.

The CDR3 spells CASSEFLGVMNTEAFF. In nucleotides, the CDR3 is TGTGCCAGCAGTGAATTCTTGGGAGTAATGAACACTGAAGCTTTCTTT. The chain links TRBV6-1 to TRBJ1-1, with D hard to call. Trimming took 2 bases from V and 0 from J, leaving 13 bases between them. Germline CDR1 and CDR2: MNHNS and SASEGT. The length of the CDR3 is 16 residues.

This clone was seen once. The V gene is TRBV5-1, the J gene TRBJ2-5; 8 positions match TRBD2. The CDR3 spans 16 residues. Trimming removed 4 bases from V and 4 bases from J; junction bases left unmatched: 12. Germline CDR1 and CDR2: SGHRS and YFSETQ. CDR3 sequence reads: CASSPTLRGGRETQYF. CDR3 nucleotide sequence: TGCGCCAGCAGCCCAACTTTACGGGGGGGCCGAGAGACCCAGTACTTC.

The V gene is TRBV5-4, the J gene TRBJ1-6, with 9 bases that match TRBD1. In germline, CDR1 is SGHNT, CDR2 YYREEE (reference sequence). The V gene end was trimmed by 2 bases and the J gene end by 7 bases; junction bases not matched to a gene: 7. This CDR3 region has 16 residues. CDR3 DNA: TGTGCCAGCAGCTTCTACACAGGACAGGGGAATTCACCCCTCCACTTT. Protein product: CASSFYTGQGNSPLHF.

The gene calls are TRBV7-8 and TRBJ2-1; no clear D. Trimming took 5 bases from V and 2 from J, leaving 19 bases between them. Germline values: CDR1 SGHVS, CDR2 FQNEAQ. The CDR3 has 17 amino acids. CDR3 nucleotide sequence: TGTGCCAGCAGCCCAGAAATTAGCCCTCGGGCCTACAATGAGCAGTTCTTC. Encoded protein: CASSPEISPRAYNEQFF.

V usage is TRBV19 and J usage is TRBJ1-2; D is unclear. There are 15 residues in the CDR3. The germline CDR1 and CDR2 sequences are LNHDA and SQIVND (reference sequence). V was clipped by 3 bases and J by 4 bases, with 15 bases between them. The CDR3 is CASSMVSGYGYGYTF. In DNA form, the CDR3 reads TGTGCCAGTAGTATGGTATCGGGGTATGGCTATGGCTACACCTTC.

The CDR3 DNA sequence: TGTGCCAGCAGCTTCGGACAGGGAAGGAGCAATCAGCCCCAGCATTTT. It yields the protein CASSFGQGRSNQPQHF. This chain uses TRBV7-9 with TRBJ1-5, with TRBD1 matching over 8 bases. J gave up 1 base and V 3 bases, and 5 bases lay outside the gene matches. The CDR3 is 16 residues long. Germline V gene data show CDR1 as SEHNR and CDR2 as FQNEAQ (reference sequence).

This rearrangement joins TRBV12-3 or TRBV12-4 to TRBJ2-2; unclear D gene. The CDR3 runs to 13 residues. The V end lost 8 bases, the J end lost 4 bases, and 11 bases lay between the germline ends. CDR3 residues: CASAPQATGELFF. CDR3 in DNA: TGTGCCAGCGCCCCCCAGGCCACCGGGGAGCTGTTTTTT.

The CDR3: CASSLVFRFGEKLFF. As DNA, the CDR3 is TGTGCCAGCAGCTTAGTTTTCAGGTTTGGGGAAAAACTGTTTTTT. The chain recombines TRBV11-2 with TRBJ1-4; D ambiguous. Germline lookup yields CDR1 SGHAT and CDR2 FQNNGV. V shed 1 base and J shed 8 bases, with 14 bases lying between them. The CDR3 covers 15 residues.

V is TRBV5-6 and J is TRBJ1-4, with D unclear. Germline CDR1 SGHDT, CDR2 YYEEEE. V was cut by 0 bases and J by 3 bases, with 21 bases left in between. The CDR3 loop spans 19 amino acids. CDR3 sequence reads: CASSLVEFSQNAANEKLFF. The DNA for the CDR3 is TGTGCCAGCAGCTTGGTTGAATTTAGTCAAAACGCGGCTAATGAAAAACTGTTTTTT.

A single count supports this clone. The chain carries TRBV19 and TRBJ1-1; D gene ambiguous. Germline V CDR1 and CDR2: LNHDA, SQIVND (reference sequence). The CDR3 consists of 14 residues. V dropped 7 bases and J dropped 1 base, with 13 bases sitting between them. CDR3 bases: TGTGCCAGTACCGCCGGCGGGAGGAACACTGAAGCTTTCTTT. This translates into CASTAGGRNTEAFF. Filled out from reference TRBV19 and TRBJ1-1, the complete variable domain reads DGGITQSPKYLFRKEGQNVTLSCEQNLNHDAMYWYRQDPGQGLRLIYYSQIVNDFQKGDIAEGYSVSREKKESFPLTVTSAQKNPTAFYLCASTAGGRNTEAFFGQGTRLTVV.

This chain connects TRBV29-1 to TRBJ2-6; D gene uncertain. The CDR3 runs to 15 residues. From germline, CDR1 is SQVTM and CDR2 ANQGSEA. Deletions cut 0 bases from V and 2 bases from J, with 8 bases between. For the CDR3, the DNA is TGCAGCGTTGAAGATGACTGGGCTGGGGCCAACGTCCTGACTTTC. It encodes CSVEDDWAGANVLTF.

The V call is TRBV11-3, the J call TRBJ2-2; D ambiguous. V lost 1 base, J lost 7 bases, and 7 bases lay in between. The CDR3 has 13 amino acids. Germline V lookup: CDR1 SGHNT, CDR2 YENEEA. This CDR3 is CASSLGRGGELFF. CDR3 nucleotide sequence: TGTGCCAGCAGCTTAGGGCGAGGCGGGGAGCTGTTTTTT.

The chain has TRBV1 and TRBJ2-5; the D call of TRBD2 is as the table states it, not checked on the DNA. TRBV1 is flagged as a pseudogene. This CDR3 has 14 amino acids. CDR3 DNA: TGCACCAGCAGCCAATTAGCGGCCCAAGAGACCCAGTACTTC. Protein sequence: CTSSQLAAQETQYF.

The chain is built from TRBV3-1 (or the pseudogene TRBV3-2) and TRBJ1-6; possibly TRBD1 for D (5 bases). Germline lookup yields CDR1 LGHDT and CDR2 YNNKEL (reference sequence). This CDR3 is 13 amino acids long. The V gene lost 3 bases and the J gene lost 8 bases, with 8 bases spanning the gap. CDR3 coding DNA: TGTGCCAGCAGCCATCAGGGTGATTCACCCCTCCACTTT. Protein product: CASSHQGDSPLHF.

The J gene is TRBJ1-2, the V gene TRBV30, with TRBD1 as a possible D gene (5 bases). This CDR3 spans 16 amino acids. CDR1 is GTSNPN, CDR2 SVGIG, per germline (reference sequence). Trimming left V 0 bases short and J 0 bases short, with 14 bases between. The CDR3 loop reads CAWSVWGDLTNYGYTF. DNA of the CDR3: TGTGCCTGGAGTGTTTGGGGGGACCTTACTAACTATGGCTACACCTTC.

This chain connects TRBV7-2 to TRBJ2-3; unclear D gene. Between the trimmed V and J ends, which lost 4 bases and 5 bases, there was a span of 16 bases. The CDR3 consists of 15 residues. CDR1 and CDR2 from the germline V gene are SGHTA and FQGNSA. The CDR3 loop reads CASSSTVSSGDTQYF. The CDR3 DNA reads TGTGCCAGCAGCTCGACTGTCTCGTCCGGAGATACGCAGTATTTT.

The chain is built from TRBV9 and TRBJ1-1; 7 bases match TRBD1. Germline lookup yields CDR1 SGDLS and CDR2 YYNGEE. The CDR3 sequence is 15 residues long. V dropped 1 base and J dropped 0; count of bases not matched to a gene: 3. CDR3 loop: CASSVITGVNTEAFF. CDR3 coding DNA: TGTGCCAGCAGCGTAATTACAGGGGTGAACACTGAAGCTTTCTTT.

This clone was found once. This sequence joins TRBV19 and TRBJ2-7; 9 bases line up with TRBD2. The germline CDR1 and CDR2 sequences are LNHDA and SQIVND (reference sequence). V was clipped by 4 bases and J by 3 bases; unmatched bases: 4. There are 14 residues in the CDR3. CDR3 sequence (DNA): TGTGCCAGTAGTAGCTCTAGCGGGGTCTACGAGCAGTACTTC. Translating gives CASSSSSGVYEQYF.

This clone was found once. The rearrangement joins TRBV5-8 to TRBJ1-1, with 8 positions matching TRBD1. The CDR3 is made up of 14 amino acids. Germline V CDR1 and CDR2: SGHTS, YDEGEE. The trim removed 4 bases at V and 2 bases at J, leaving 4 bases unmatched. In nucleotides, the CDR3 is TGTGCCAGCAGCCGGGACAGGCGAAACACTGAAGCTTTCTTT. Protein: CASSRDRRNTEAFF.

The chain recombines TRBV12-5 with TRBJ1-3; the D is unclear. The CDR3 is made up of 13 amino acids. The germline V gene encodes CDR1 LGHNT and CDR2 FRNRAP. The V and J ends lost 7 bases and 0 bases respectively, with 7 bases between them. CDR3 nucleotides: TGTGCTAGTGAGCAGGACTCTGGAAACACCATATATTTT. It codes for CASEQDSGNTIYF.